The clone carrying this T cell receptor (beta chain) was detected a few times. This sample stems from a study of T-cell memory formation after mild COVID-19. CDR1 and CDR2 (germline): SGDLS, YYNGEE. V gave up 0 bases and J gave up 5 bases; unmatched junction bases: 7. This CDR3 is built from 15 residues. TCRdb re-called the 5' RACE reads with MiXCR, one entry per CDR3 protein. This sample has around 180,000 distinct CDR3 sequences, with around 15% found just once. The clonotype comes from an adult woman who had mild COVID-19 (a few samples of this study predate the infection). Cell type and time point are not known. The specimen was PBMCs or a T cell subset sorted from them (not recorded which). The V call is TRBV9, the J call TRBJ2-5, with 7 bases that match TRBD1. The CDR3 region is CASSVGAQGTETQYF. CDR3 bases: TGTGCCAGCAGCGTAGGTGCACAGGGGACGGAGACCCAGTACTTC.